This T cell receptor beta chain comes out of a study of monozygotic twins with cystic fibrosis. Data came from immunoSEQ multiplex PCR; TCRdb stores just in-frame clones and leaves some out. The profile shows just under 20,000 clones, about 90% of them singletons. With regard to this clone: Its antigen remains unidentified.

Germline CDR1 and CDR2: SNHLY and FYNNEI. There are 15 residues in the CDR3. The V and J ends lost 2 bases and 0 bases respectively, with 8 bases between them. Study observations and caveats: The repertoire was suggested to be naive-dominated, clonality median approximately 0.0098. Age, concordance and disease severity did not associate with shared CDR3 numbers. Unrelated CF individuals shared fewer identical clonotypes than monozygotic CF twins.

V gene TRBV2 combines with J gene TRBJ1-5; D is unclear. Sequencing was done on a sample of blood. The source is a girl aged 2-10 years with cystic fibrosis. The CDR3 spells CASSESAYSNQPQHF. Written as DNA, the CDR3 is TGTGCCAGCAGTGAATCGGCCTATAGCAATCAGCCCCAGCATTTT.